The rows below give T cell receptor beta chains drawn from one sample of a study of blood T cells in healthy people across ages. TCRdb ran MiXCR on the 5' RACE reads and lists one entry per CDR3 protein. This sample has 700,000 to 900,000 distinct CDR3 sequences, with approximately 53% found just once. The sample comprised blood. The receptor set was obtained from a man older than 75 in good health. The CDR3 runs from the conserved cysteine through the conserved F or W. D genes are given only for firm matches. Size is omitted from some rows. Given values are once, few, many or a class for expanded clones.

v_call: TRBV20-1
clone_size: .
d_call: .
j_call: TRBJ1-1
cdr3_aa: CSARDPQGMNTEAFF
cdr3_nt: TGCAGTGCTAGAGATCCTCAGGGGATGAACACTGAAGCTTTCTTT

v_call: TRBV9
clone_size: few
d_call: TRBD1
j_call: TRBJ2-1
cdr3_aa: CASSVVPRGRGFGSEQFF
cdr3_nt: TGTGCCAGCAGCGTAGTACCCAGGGGCAGGGGGTTTGGGAGTGAACAGTTCTTC

v_call: TRBV7-2
clone_size: .
d_call: TRBD1
j_call: TRBJ2-7
cdr3_aa: CASSPFLGQGANEQYF
cdr3_nt: TGTGCCAGCAGCCCCTTTTTGGGACAGGGGGCCAACGAGCAGTACTTC

v_call: TRBV20-1
clone_size: once
d_call: TRBD1
j_call: TRBJ2-1
cdr3_aa: CSAPGQESNEQFF
cdr3_nt: TGCAGTGCCCCAGGACAGGAATCCAATGAGCAGTTCTTC

v_call: TRBV29-1
clone_size: few
d_call: .
j_call: TRBJ2-7
cdr3_aa: CSVATGTISEQYF
cdr3_nt: TGCAGCGTTGCCACCGGGACGATTAGCGAGCAGTACTTC

v_call: TRBV9
clone_size: .
d_call: TRBD2
j_call: TRBJ2-5
cdr3_aa: CASSVSIAGVGETQYF
cdr3_nt: TGTGCCAGCAGCGTTTCTATAGCGGGAGTAGGGGAGACCCAGTACTTC

v_call: TRBV4-1
clone_size: few
d_call: .
j_call: TRBJ2-3
cdr3_aa: CASSHAQGGWGHRYAYF
cdr3_nt: TGCGCCAGCAGCCACGCACAGGGCGGGTGGGGGCACAGATACGCGTATTTT

v_call: TRBV6-1
clone_size: .
d_call: .
j_call: TRBJ2-4
cdr3_aa: CASSEGFRDIQYF
cdr3_nt: TGTGCCAGCAGTGAAGGGTTTAGGGACATTCAGTACTTC

v_call: TRBV29-1
clone_size: few
d_call: TRBD1
j_call: TRBJ2-3
cdr3_aa: CSVGTGGADTQYF
cdr3_nt: TGCAGCGTTGGGACAGGGGGCGCAGATACGCAGTATTTT

v_call: TRBV7-2
clone_size: .
d_call: .
j_call: TRBJ1-5
cdr3_aa: CASSQDFNQPQHF
cdr3_nt: TGTGCCAGCAGCCAAGACTTCAATCAGCCCCAGCATTTT

v_call: TRBV10-3
clone_size: few
d_call: .
j_call: TRBJ1-2
cdr3_aa: CAIGGLERDYGYTF
cdr3_nt: TGTGCCATCGGGGGCCTGGAGAGGGACTATGGCTACACCTTC

v_call: TRBV28
clone_size: .
d_call: TRBD1
j_call: TRBJ1-2
cdr3_aa: CASRLGGQTYGYTF
cdr3_nt: TGTGCCAGCAGACTAGGGGGACAGACCTATGGCTACACCTTC

v_call: TRBV12-3/TRBV12-4
clone_size: .
d_call: .
j_call: TRBJ2-1
cdr3_aa: CASSFSYSYNEQFF
cdr3_nt: TGTGCCAGCAGTTTTTCTTACTCCTACAATGAGCAGTTCTTC

v_call: TRBV3-1
clone_size: once
d_call: .
j_call: TRBJ2-3
cdr3_aa: CASSQDHRGNTQYF
cdr3_nt: TGTGCCAGCAGCCAAGATCACCGGGGAAATACGCAGTATTTT

v_call: TRBV7-8
clone_size: .
d_call: .
j_call: TRBJ2-1
cdr3_aa: CASSLAGLWGDEQFF
cdr3_nt: TGTGCCAGCAGCTTAGCGGGACTCTGGGGCGATGAGCAGTTCTTC

v_call: TRBV21-1
clone_size: .
d_call: .
j_call: TRBJ2-5
cdr3_aa: CASSNAVVQETQYF
cdr3_nt: TGTGCCAGCAGCAATGCAGTCGTTCAAGAGACCCAGTACTTC

v_call: TRBV27
clone_size: .
d_call: .
j_call: TRBJ2-7
cdr3_aa: CASSLSSGRTSYEQYF
cdr3_nt: TGTGCCAGCAGTTTATCCTCGGGAAGAACCTCCTACGAGCAGTACTTC

v_call: TRBV7-3
clone_size: .
d_call: .
j_call: TRBJ2-7
cdr3_aa: CASSLTGNRAGANSYEQYF
cdr3_nt: TGTGCCAGCAGCTTAACCGGCAATCGGGCAGGGGCAAACTCCTACGAGCAGTACTTC

v_call: TRBV5-4
clone_size: .
d_call: TRBD2
j_call: TRBJ2-5
cdr3_aa: CASSSPSGREYF
cdr3_nt: TGTGCCAGCAGCTCTCCAAGCGGGAGGGAGTACTTC

v_call: TRBV20-1
clone_size: .
d_call: .
j_call: TRBJ2-3
cdr3_aa: CSARDPNGGRYAYF
cdr3_nt: TGCAGTGCTAGAGATCCAAATGGGGGCAGATACGCGTATTTT

v_call: TRBV7-2
clone_size: .
d_call: TRBD2
j_call: TRBJ2-1
cdr3_aa: CASSLSGSGNEQFF
cdr3_nt: TGTGCCAGCAGCTTAAGCGGGAGTGGTAATGAGCAGTTCTTC

v_call: TRBV6-1
clone_size: .
d_call: .
j_call: TRBJ1-5
cdr3_aa: CASSGAPGLYSNQPQHF
cdr3_nt: TGTGCCAGCAGCGGAGCGCCAGGGCTGTATAGCAATCAGCCCCAGCATTTT

v_call: TRBV6-2/TRBV6-3
clone_size: .
d_call: TRBD2
j_call: TRBJ2-2
cdr3_aa: CASTLTSGIAGELFF
cdr3_nt: TGTGCCAGCACCCTGACTAGCGGGATTGCCGGGGAGCTGTTTTTT

v_call: TRBV10-3
clone_size: few
d_call: .
j_call: TRBJ2-7
cdr3_aa: CAISEGTLYEQYF
cdr3_nt: TGTGCCATCAGTGAGGGGACCCTGTACGAGCAGTACTTC

v_call: TRBV9
clone_size: .
d_call: TRBD2
j_call: TRBJ2-1
cdr3_aa: CASSGGSGREGYNEQFF
cdr3_nt: TGTGCCAGCAGCGGAGGGTCGGGGCGGGAGGGTTACAATGAGCAGTTCTTC

v_call: TRBV12-3/TRBV12-4
clone_size: .
d_call: TRBD1
j_call: TRBJ1-5
cdr3_aa: CASSRDRHSNQPQHF
cdr3_nt: TGTGCCAGCAGTCGGGACAGGCATAGCAATCAGCCCCAGCATTTT

v_call: TRBV12-3/TRBV12-4
clone_size: few
d_call: .
j_call: TRBJ2-1
cdr3_aa: CASRRTGEQFF
cdr3_nt: TGTGCCAGCAGACGGACGGGCGAGCAGTTCTTC

v_call: TRBV5-1
clone_size: .
d_call: .
j_call: TRBJ2-5
cdr3_aa: CASNDGGQETQYF
cdr3_nt: TGCGCCAGTAACGACGGCGGCCAAGAGACCCAGTACTTC

v_call: TRBV9
clone_size: few
d_call: TRBD1
j_call: TRBJ2-4
cdr3_aa: CASSAGTVPNIQYF
cdr3_nt: TGTGCCAGCAGCGCCGGGACAGTGCCCAACATTCAGTACTTC

v_call: TRBV20-1
clone_size: .
d_call: TRBD2
j_call: TRBJ2-1
cdr3_aa: CSGLAGVSSYNEQFF
cdr3_nt: TGCAGTGGGCTAGCGGGAGTCAGCTCCTACAATGAGCAGTTCTTC

v_call: TRBV7-2
clone_size: .
d_call: .
j_call: TRBJ2-7
cdr3_aa: CASSVDQAREQYF
cdr3_nt: TGTGCCAGCAGCGTAGATCAGGCCCGCGAGCAGTACTTC